This TCR beta chain appears in the sequencing data of a study of regulatory T cells in long-lasting Graves disease. Relying on iRepertoire HTBI primers and Arm-PCR of CDR3 regions, the team built TCR beta libraries. TCRdb redid the calling of the multiplex PCR reads with MiXCR, one entry per CDR3 protein. The profile shows roughly 500,000 distinct CDR3 sequences, approximately 15% of them singletons. There are a few counts of this clonotype. The time point denotes: newly diagnosed GD, antithyroid drugs for less than 3 months. RNA isolated from PBMCs was used to make the TCR library. The germline V gene encodes CDR1 SGHAT and CDR2 FQNNGV. Trimming at V came to 4 bases and at J to 3 bases, leaving 15 bases not matched to a gene. This CDR3 comprises 18 residues. The sample also formed part of further work on T cells in Graves' hyperthyroidism and ophthalmopathy. As that study records: Hyperthyroidism was newly diagnosed in patients aged 18 to 65 (duration under 2 months).

The sample consisted of peripheral blood mononuclear cells (PBMCs), taken at new diagnosis, from a patient treated with antithyroid drugs. This rearrangement joins TRBV11-2 to TRBJ2-5; 9 nucleotides agree with TRBD1. This clonotype was obtained from a woman between 45 and 60 years old with Graves disease. The CDR3 region is CASSWGQGILGVKETQYF. The CDR3 DNA is TGTGCCAGCAGCTGGGGACAGGGTATTTTGGGAGTAAAAGAGACCCAGTACTTC.